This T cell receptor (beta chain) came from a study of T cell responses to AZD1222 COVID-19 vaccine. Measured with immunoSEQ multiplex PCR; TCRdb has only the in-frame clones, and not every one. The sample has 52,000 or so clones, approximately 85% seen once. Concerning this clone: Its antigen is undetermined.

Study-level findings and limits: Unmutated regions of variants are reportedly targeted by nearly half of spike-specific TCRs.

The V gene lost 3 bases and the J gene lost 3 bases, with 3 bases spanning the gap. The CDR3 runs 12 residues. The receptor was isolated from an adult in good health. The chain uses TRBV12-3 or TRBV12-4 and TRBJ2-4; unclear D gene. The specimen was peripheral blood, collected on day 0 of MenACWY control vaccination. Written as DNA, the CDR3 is TGTGCCAGCAGTTTCAGCAAAAACATTCAGTACTTC. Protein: CASSFSKNIQYF.